Here is one T cell receptor (beta chain) with its context. What it binds is not known. Germline V gene sequence: CDR1 SGHNT, CDR2 YENEEA. The V end was cut by 3 bases, the J end by 2 bases, with 3 bases between. This CDR3 comprises 12 residues. This record comes from a study of Ad26.COV2.S vaccination and SARS-CoV-2 variants. General study findings and limits: Estimates derived from TCR breadth and depth analyses may have underestimated total T cell responses.

Treatment specified: over 15 received Ad26.COV2.S at low or high dose, single or two shots; several received placebo; per-sample allocation not given. The investigators took samples on day 63 after the first vaccine or placebo injection. This table comes from immunoSEQ multiplex PCR, and its TCRdb copy is limited to in-frame clones, with some not included. The data show approximately 460,000 clones, about nine tenths seen once. Here the sequenced sample was peripheral blood, taken in a trial of Ad26.COV2.S vaccine versus placebo. The chain joins TRBV11-3 to TRBJ2-3; D not resolved. The sequence was obtained from a person between 18 and 60 years old who received the Ad26.COV2.S COVID-19 vaccine or a placebo. The CDR3 sequence: CASSFNTDTQYF. The CDR3 coding sequence is TGTGCCAGCAGCTTTAACACAGATACGCAGTATTTT.